Shown below are 24 T cell receptor beta chains from a single sample sequenced in a study of radiation and T cells in renal cell carcinoma. Indicated time point: baseline pretreatment blood. Treatment: 15 Gy SBRT to primary tumor, nephrectomy 4 weeks later. Clones were sequenced by immunoSEQ multiplex PCR, and TCRdb holds only the in-frame ones, with some missing. The sample contains 100,000 to 150,000 clones, roughly 80% of which appear only once. Sequencing used blood, obtained from a patient whose treatment included radiotherapy and nephrectomy. The receptors here all came from a woman aged 55-75 years with renal cell carcinoma.

V gene TRBV4-1 combines with J gene TRBJ2-7; D remains ambiguous. Germline CDR1 is MGHRA and CDR2 is YSYEKL. The CDR3 has 13 residues. With 3 bases removed from V and 2 bases from J, the gap between germline ends came to 8 bases. CDR3 residues: CASSQPGAYEQYF. The CDR3 DNA reads as TGCGCCAGCAGCCAGCCCGGCGCCTACGAGCAGTACTTC.

The rearrangement uses TRBV6-5 and TRBJ2-3; possibly TRBD2 for D (6 bases). Trimming pared 5 bases from V and 2 bases from J, leaving 14 bases between. Germline lookup yields CDR1 MNHEY and CDR2 SVGAGI. CDR3 length equals 15 residues. The CDR3 DNA reads as TGTGCCAGCAGTCACCCGCGGGGAAACACAGATACGCAGTATTTT. This gives the protein CASSHPRGNTDTQYF.

The chain recombines TRBV4-3 with TRBJ1-2; D remains unclear. CDR1 LGHNA and CDR2 YSLEER come from the germline V gene. CDR3 length: 17 residues. V lost 0 bases, J lost 4 bases, and 18 bases lay in between. CDR3 sequence: CASSQDPSPRGPYGYTF. DNA for the CDR3: TGCGCCAGCAGCCAAGATCCGAGCCCCAGAGGACCCTATGGCTACACCTTC.

This rearrangement joins TRBV6-5 to TRBJ2-7; no reliable D call. This CDR3 contains 13 residues. Deletions cut 3 bases from V and 4 bases from J, with 10 bases between. Germline values: CDR1 MNHEY, CDR2 SVGAGI. In DNA, the CDR3 is TGTGCCAGCAGTTATTCGATTAGTTACGAGCAGTACTTC. Protein sequence: CASSYSISYEQYF.

V and J are TRBV6-5 and TRBJ1-1; D may be TRBD1 (6 bases). The CDR3 is made up of 14 amino acids. Trimming pared 6 bases from V and 2 bases from J, leaving 13 bases between. Germline-derived CDR1 and CDR2 are MNHEY and SVGAGI. As DNA, the CDR3 is TGTGCCAGCAGGGGTATACAGGGAAACACTGAAGCTTTCTTT. It specifies CASRGIQGNTEAFF.

The rearrangement joins TRBV28 to TRBJ1-1, with TRBD1 matching 7 bases. The CDR3 runs to 16 residues. Trimming cost V 2 bases and J 3 bases; bases outside gene matches: 9. Per the germline V gene, CDR1 is MDHEN and CDR2 is SYDVKM. The CDR3 reads CASSLTGDVFDTEAFF. CDR3 sequence (DNA): TGTGCCAGCAGTTTAACAGGGGACGTGTTTGACACTGAAGCTTTCTTT.

The chain uses TRBV30 and TRBJ2-7, with 8 bases identical to TRBD2. V was clipped by 3 bases and J by 2 bases; unmatched bases: 15. CDR3 length: 17 amino acids. CDR1 is GTSNPN, CDR2 SVGIG, per germline (reference sequence). The CDR3 loop reads CAWSPRGQRERPYEQYF. In nucleotides, the CDR3 is TGTGCCTGGAGCCCCCGGGGGCAGCGGGAGAGACCCTACGAGCAGTACTTC.

The chain links TRBV7-3 to TRBJ2-1; the D gene is possibly TRBD2 (6 bases). In germline, CDR1 is SGHTA, CDR2 FQGTGA. There are 16 residues in the CDR3. V shed 5 bases and J shed 4 bases, with 18 bases lying between them. The CDR3 is CASSTLGGRTYNEQFF. For the CDR3, the DNA is TGTGCCAGCAGCACCCTAGGAGGGCGCACTTACAATGAGCAGTTCTTC.

This rearrangement joins TRBV11-2 to TRBJ1-1, with 9 bases identical to TRBD1. V shed 5 bases, J shed 6 bases, and the junction held 10 bases outside the gene matches. Germline assignment: CDR1 SGHAT and CDR2 FQNNGV. CDR3 length: 15 amino acids. The CDR3 DNA reads as TGTGCCAGCAGCAAGGCGGGACAGGGAGGCCCTGAAGCTTTCTTT. It translates to CASSKAGQGGPEAFF. The full variable domain, in which reference TRBV11-2 and TRBJ1-1 provide the parts outside the CDR3, is EAGVAQSPRYKIIEKRQSVAFWCNPISGHATLYWYQQILGQGPKLLIQFQNNGVVDDSQLPKDRFSAERLKGVDSTLKIQPAKLEDSAVYLCASSKAGQGGPEAFFGQGTRLTVV.

The chain joins TRBV27 to TRBJ1-5; D possibly corresponds to TRBD1 (6 bases). This CDR3 has 13 amino acids. Trimming stripped 5 bases from V and 4 bases from J, with 9 bases between. Per the germline V gene, CDR1 is MNHEY and CDR2 is SMNVEV (reference sequence). This chain's CDR3 is CASSLQGNQPQHF. The CDR3 DNA sequence: TGTGCCAGCAGTCTACAGGGTAATCAGCCCCAGCATTTT.

The chain joins TRBV19 to TRBJ2-7, with 10 nucleotides matching TRBD1. The CDR3 sequence is 16 residues long. After removal of 4 bases from V and 2 bases from J, the junction contained 8 bases not matched to a gene. CDR1 and CDR2 from the germline V gene are LNHDA and SQIVND (reference sequence). The CDR3 nucleotides are TGTGCCAGTAGTACACCCGGGACAGGGGTGACCTACGAGCAGTACTTC. Translating gives CASSTPGTGVTYEQYF.

J is TRBJ1-5 and V is TRBV30; tentative D call: TRBD1 (5 bases). The germline gives CDR1 GTSNPN, CDR2 SVGIG (reference sequence). CDR3 length equals 13 residues. V gave up 4 bases and J gave up 6 bases, with 13 bases separating them. The DNA of the CDR3 is TGTGCCTGGACCAACGGGGGTTTTCAGCCCCAGCATTTT. It is translated as CAWTNGGFQPQHF.

This chain uses TRBV9 with TRBJ1-1, with no clear D. V dropped 2 bases and J dropped 4 bases, with 12 bases sitting between them. The CDR3 runs 14 residues. Germline lookup yields CDR1 SGDLS and CDR2 YYNGEE. The CDR3 nucleotides read TGTGCCAGCAGCGTCGAACCAGTAGTCACTGAAGCTTTCTTT. It specifies CASSVEPVVTEAFF.

The chain's CDR3 is CASSLARGQGYSNQPQHF. The DNA for the CDR3 is TGTGCCAGCAGTTTAGCCCGGGGACAGGGGTACAGCAATCAGCCCCAGCATTTT. The rearrangement links TRBV28 to TRBJ1-5; 10 bases map to TRBD1. Trimming cost V 2 bases and J 1 base; bases outside gene matches: 8. CDR1 is MDHEN and CDR2 is SYDVKM in the germline V gene. This CDR3 is built from 18 residues. The full variable domain, with the rest looked up from reference TRBV28 and TRBJ1-5, is DVKVTQSSRYLVKRTGEKVFLECVQDMDHENMFWYRQDPGLGLRLIYFSYDVKMKEKGDIPEGYSVSREKKERFSLILESASTNQTSMYLCASSLARGQGYSNQPQHFGDGTRLSIL.

The gene calls are TRBV19 and TRBJ1-3; D call uncertain. V was shortened by 8 bases and J by 0 bases, with 8 bases between the two germline ends. There are 13 residues in the CDR3. CDR1 is LNHDA, CDR2 SQIVND, per germline (reference sequence). The DNA for the CDR3 is TGTGCCAGTTCAAGCCCCTCTGGAAACACCATATATTTT. Its translation: CASSSPSGNTIYF.

The chain links TRBV4-3 to TRBJ2-1; D remains unclear. The germline V gene encodes CDR1 LGHNA and CDR2 YSLEER. The CDR3 is 14 amino acids. Trimming took off 0 bases at V and 4 bases at J, with 7 bases between the two ends. The CDR3 bases are TGCGCCAGCAGCCAAGAGGGGATTTACAATGAGCAGTTCTTC. This translates into CASSQEGIYNEQFF.

V gene TRBV7-2 combines with J gene TRBJ2-2, with a possible D match to TRBD1 (5 bases). Trimming took 2 bases from V and 7 from J, leaving 11 bases between them. CDR1 and CDR2 (germline): SGHTA, FQGNSA. This CDR3 is built from 14 residues. The CDR3 nucleotides are TGTGCCAGCAGCTTATCAGGGCGTAACGGGGAGCTGTTTTTT. This codes for CASSLSGRNGELFF.

The chain employs TRBV5-8 and TRBJ2-7, with 9 bases fitting TRBD1. The CDR3 has 14 amino acids. J gave up 5 bases and V 4 bases, and 7 bases lay outside the gene matches. Germline CDR1 and CDR2: SGHTS and YDEGEE. CDR3 loop: CASSPTGGRDEQYF. CDR3 nucleotide sequence: TGTGCCAGCAGCCCGACAGGGGGTAGGGACGAGCAGTACTTC.

The chain employs TRBV6-4 and TRBJ1-1; D possibly corresponds to TRBD1 (6 bases). Trimming pared 3 bases from V and 5 bases from J, leaving 10 bases between. This CDR3 region has 13 residues. Germline V gives CDR1 MRHNA, CDR2 SNTAGT. The CDR3 DNA reads TGTGCCAGCAGTGAACAGGGTGGAACTGAAGCTTTCTTT. Amino acids: CASSEQGGTEAFF.

This sequence joins TRBV10-2 and TRBJ2-7; the match to TRBD2 covers 10 bases. The ends lost 2 bases at V and 9 bases at J; junction bases unmatched: 7. CDR1 is WSHSY, CDR2 SAAADI, per germline. The CDR3 runs 14 residues. The CDR3 nucleotides read TGCGCCAGCAGTGAGGAGTCTAGCGGGGGCTGGCAGTACTTC. Its protein product is CASSEESSGGWQYF.

V and J are TRBV19 and TRBJ2-1; weak D call: TRBD1 (6 bases). V gave up 5 bases and J gave up 10 bases, with 18 bases separating them. The germline V gene has CDR1 LNHDA and CDR2 SQIVND (reference sequence). The CDR3 is made up of 14 amino acids. In DNA form, the CDR3 reads TGTGCCAGTAGTCCCGCCGGGACAATGAGGGAGCAGTTCTTC. This encodes CASSPAGTMREQFF. Complete variable domain (other parts from reference TRBV19 and TRBJ2-1): DGGITQSPKYLFRKEGQNVTLSCEQNLNHDAMYWYRQDPGQGLRLIYYSQIVNDFQKGDIAEGYSVSREKKESFPLTVTSAQKNPTAFYLCASSPAGTMREQFFGPGTRLTVL.

The V and J genes are TRBV5-1 and TRBJ2-5; tentative D call: TRBD1 (5 bases). The DNA end is more similar to TRBJ2-7, so the J call may be wrong. CDR3 size: 13 residues. Germline V gene data show CDR1 as SGHRS and CDR2 as YFSETQ. The CDR3 DNA reads as TGCGCCAGCAGCTTGGGAGCCCAGGGCGAGCAGTACTTC. Its protein is CASSLGAQGEQYF.

The chain uses TRBV28 and TRBJ2-7, with D possibly being TRBD2 (8 bases). The CDR3 is 14 amino acids. Germline V lookup: CDR1 MDHEN, CDR2 SYDVKM. The V end was cut by 4 bases, the J end by 6 bases, with 16 bases between. CDR3 residues: CASSSGGGRFEQYF. CDR3 DNA: TGTGCCAGCAGTTCGGGAGGGGGCCGGTTCGAGCAGTACTTC.

The V and J genes are TRBV19 and TRBJ1-5; TRBD1 is a possible D gene (6 bases). The CDR3 is 14 residues long. V lost 4 bases, J lost 3 bases, and 10 bases lay in between. Germline V lookup: CDR1 LNHDA, CDR2 SQIVND (reference sequence). The CDR3 region is CASSSDRNNQPQHF. DNA for the CDR3: TGTGCCAGTAGTAGCGACAGGAACAATCAGCCCCAGCATTTT. Variable domain in full (rest from reference TRBV19 and TRBJ1-5): DGGITQSPKYLFRKEGQNVTLSCEQNLNHDAMYWYRQDPGQGLRLIYYSQIVNDFQKGDIAEGYSVSREKKESFPLTVTSAQKNPTAFYLCASSSDRNNQPQHFGDGTRLSIL.